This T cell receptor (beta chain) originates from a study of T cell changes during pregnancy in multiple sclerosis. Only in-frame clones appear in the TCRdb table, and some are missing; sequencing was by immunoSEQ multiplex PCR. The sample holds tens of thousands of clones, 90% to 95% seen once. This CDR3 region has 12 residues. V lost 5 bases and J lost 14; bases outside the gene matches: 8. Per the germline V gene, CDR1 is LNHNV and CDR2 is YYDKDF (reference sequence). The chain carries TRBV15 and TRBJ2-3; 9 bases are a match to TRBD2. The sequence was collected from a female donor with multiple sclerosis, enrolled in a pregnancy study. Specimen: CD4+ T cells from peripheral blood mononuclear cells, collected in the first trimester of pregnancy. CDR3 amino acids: CATSGGLAGLYF. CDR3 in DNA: TGTGCCACCAGCGGGGGGCTAGCGGGGCTGTATTTT.